Given below is one TCR beta chain in context. This sample was taken from a study of blood T cell repertoires in COVID-19. Looking at the study overall: Acute-phase and convalescent COVID-19 samples originated in the United States, Italy and Spain. T cells, B-cell-depleted T cells, or PBMCs provided the cDNA or gDNA that served as material.

In the source study's methods: Estimates of nucleated cell counts were drawn from the amplification of reference gene primers. Profiling relied on immunoSEQ multiplex PCR, and the TCRdb table lists in-frame clones only, not all of them. That table gives V, J and clone size, and the DNA gave D and trimming. Of around 70,000 clones in the sample, roughly 80% were seen once. The sample comprised peripheral blood. The source of this sequence is a man of 80 years or more with acute or convalescent COVID-19.

CDR3 sequence reads: CSVAGTGGKNQPQHF. CDR3 nucleotide sequence: TGCAGCGTTGCCGGCACAGGGGGCAAAAATCAGCCCCAGCATTTT. V is TRBV29-1 and J is TRBJ1-5; 9 nucleotides line up with TRBD1. V shed 4 bases, J shed 4 bases, and the junction held 8 bases outside the gene matches. Germline lookup yields CDR1 SQVTM and CDR2 ANQGSEA. This CDR3 region has 15 residues.